What follows is one T cell receptor beta chain and its context. Its antigen is currently not known. No base qualities exist here, and no much larger clone lies one base off it. This sample is drawn from a study of blood T cell repertoires in COVID-19 (TCRdb year 2020). For the study in its entirety: Collaborator samples came from the United States, Italy and Spain and covered acute and convalescent phases of COVID-19. The material from the prospective study consisted of cDNA or gDNA derived from T cells, B-cell-depleted T cells, or PBMCs. The dataset comprised deeply sampled blood TCRbeta repertoires from subjects exposed to, actively infected with, or recovered from COVID-19. The repertoires were released in a freely available public database meant as a resource for research on the immune response to SARS-CoV-2. Samples came from the ongoing ImmuneRACE study (first 160 participants) plus 1,254 subjects from 6 global collaborators. Sample metadata almost always included a de-identified subject ID, COVID-19 status, age in years and sex. Where available, HLA class I and class II types were obtained from metadata supplied by the sample provider rather than from assay-based typing. Study-wide findings and limitations: The amount of clinical and demographic metadata varied by source and participant and was provided uncurated.

The germline V gene (reference sequence) provides CDR1 MNHNY and CDR2 SVGAGI. V loses 7 bases at its end and J loses 5 bases; junction bases beyond the gene matches: 11. Measured from the cysteine to the phenylalanine, the CDR3 is 16 residues long. Only CDR3 DNA remains: 48 bases, in frame from the first base. TCRbeta CDR3 regions were amplified from genomic DNA by means of the immunoSEQ Assay, a bias-controlled multiplex PCR. As for the original processing: Nucleated cell counts per sample were estimated from amplification of reference gene primers within the assay. To quantify the absolute abundance of each unique TCRbeta CDR3 rearrangement, sequence reads were collapsed and filtered. Productive Simpson clonality was computed per sample as the square root of Simpson's diversity index over productive rearrangements. TCRdb carries this immuneACCESS record with in-frame sequences only. Its versions omit some clonotypes, under half of them owing to an unresolved V gene in the studies checked, with the rest unexplained. That table gives V, J and clone size, and the DNA gave D and trimming. Recorded for this sample are hundreds of thousands of clones; 70% to 85% of them occurred a single time. The ten largest clones capture 4% to 6% of the sample.

Whole blood was collected in K2EDTA tubes by collaborating institutions according to the institutions' own protocols. Collaborator samples were shipped for TCRbeta analysis as frozen whole blood, isolated PBMCs, or DNA extracted from either sample type. Sequenced sample: peripheral blood. The rearrangement joined TRBV6-6 to TRBJ2-1, and 10 junctional nucleotides match TRBD2. The clonotype was recovered from an elderly woman with active or convalescent COVID-19. The nucleotide sequence reads TGTGCCAGCAACCAATCCCCTAGCGGGGGAAACAATGAGCAGTTCTTC. Its protein is CASNQSPSGGNNEQFF.